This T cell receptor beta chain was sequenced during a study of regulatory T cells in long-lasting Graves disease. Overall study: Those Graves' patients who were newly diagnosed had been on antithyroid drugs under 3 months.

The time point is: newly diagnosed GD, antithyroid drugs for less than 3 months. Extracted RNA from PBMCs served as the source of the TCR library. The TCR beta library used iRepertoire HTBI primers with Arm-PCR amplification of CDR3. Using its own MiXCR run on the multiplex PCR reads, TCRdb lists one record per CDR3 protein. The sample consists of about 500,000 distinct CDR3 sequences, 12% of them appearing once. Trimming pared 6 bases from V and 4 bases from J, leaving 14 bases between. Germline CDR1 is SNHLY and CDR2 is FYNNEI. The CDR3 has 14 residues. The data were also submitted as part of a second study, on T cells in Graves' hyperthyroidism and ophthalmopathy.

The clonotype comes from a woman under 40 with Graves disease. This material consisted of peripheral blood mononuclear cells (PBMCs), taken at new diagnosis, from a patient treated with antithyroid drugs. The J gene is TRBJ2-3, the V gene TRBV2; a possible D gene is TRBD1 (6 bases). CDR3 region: CASRALRGADTQYF. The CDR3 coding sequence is TGTGCCAGCAGAGCGCTCAGGGGCGCAGATACGCAGTATTTT.